This TCR beta chain was captured by sequencing in a study of prognosis after radiotherapy for stage I lung cancer (dated by TCRdb to 2020 to 2022). About the investigation overall: Approximately 19 stage I NSCLC patients were enrolled in Nanjing, China, between 2018 and early 2019. Enrolled patients comprised around 15 with newly diagnosed primary stage I lung tumors and five or six with oligometastatic NSCLC after surgical resection of the primary tumor. All patients were considered medically inoperable, owing to comorbidities in approximately twelve and refusal of surgery in about seven. The cohort was made up of around 14 men and over 5 women, with a median age of around 78 years and an age range of about 50 to 90 years. Tumor histology was squamous cell carcinoma in seven or eight patients and adenocarcinoma in about a dozen. SBRT was delivered in 3 to 5 fractions with a biologically effective dose of at least 100 Gy, and image-guided IMRT or VMAT was used for delivery. No patient received concurrent therapy alongside SBRT. About 20% of the 19 patients developed distant metastases after SBRT, at a median of around seven months; the other 15 showed no significant progression. The study profiled peripheral blood TCR beta repertoires from stage I NSCLC patients before and after stereotactic body radiotherapy and related them to distant failure. The study took one blood sample before SBRT and one after SBRT from each of approximately 19 patients and sequenced all 38 samples. Summary of the overall study and its limitations: Limitations of the study included a small cohort and short follow-up, and the study findings need independent validation. No determination of tumor specificity was made for expanded TCR clones. Differences in TRBV and TRBJ usage frequencies by metastasis status were reportedly observed in two V genes at baseline and in roughly ten V and two J genes after SBRT. All reported P values were unadjusted for multiple comparisons. After SBRT, the count of unique TCR clones dropped from a median of roughly 9,700 beforehand to nearly 7,000 afterward (Wilcoxon paired P=0.011). Post-SBRT Shannon entropy and its change from baseline were lower in patients who developed distant metastases; baseline Shannon entropy was not associated with metastases.

All patients had node-negative disease on CT and PET/CT, and none had a history of other malignancies or prior chemotherapy or radiotherapy. At each of two time points, roughly 5.7 milliliters of peripheral venous blood were collected into EDTA tubes. PBMCs were isolated by Ficoll-Paque Plus density-gradient centrifugation. Right after collection, samples were placed at -80 degrees C and kept there until analysis. The CDR3 has 11 amino acids, counting the end cysteine and phenylalanine. Kept here is only the CDR3 DNA, which spans 33 bases and is read in frame from base 1. CDR1 is given as MDHEN and CDR2 as SYDVKM, both from the germline V gene. As to this clonotype: Its specific antigen is unknown. Mismatch with germline at one junction end may stem from a read error.

The TCR beta CDR3 region was amplified from genomic DNA by two rounds of multiplex PCR. In the first round of PCR, primers specific to each TRBV and TRBJ gene were used, and the primer sequences are filed in Chinese patent CN105087789A. Universal primers were used in the second PCR round. The Roche High Pure PCR Template Preparation Kit was used to extract genomic DNA from the frozen PBMCs. Paired-end sequencing with 151 bp reads was performed on the libraries using an Illumina HiSeq 3000. Per the source publication's procedure: Raw reads lacking the multiplex PCR primer sequences were removed with CutAdapt. Using PEAR, the high-quality paired reads were merged into contigs. By aligning each contig to reference sequences, MiXCR assigned the TRB V, D and J gene segments to that contig. To remove sequencing errors, CDR3 sequences were clustered according to base quality and sequence similarity. Diversity was measured as Shannon entropy normalized by the natural log of productive TCR sequence number. Clonality was computed as one minus the ratio of Shannon entropy to the natural log of the number of unique clonotypes. The Youden index of ROC curves was used to select progression-free survival cut-offs for repertoire metrics, and analyses were performed in R 3.5.3. TCRdb redid the processing of the public reads, applying fastp at Q25 and MiXCR, and retained in-frame beta chains. Records with the same CDR3 protein are collapsed into one entry carrying the most frequent genes and DNA. The V and J calls and clone size come from TCRdb's table, not from the authors' own analysis. Within this sample are tens of thousands of distinct CDR3 sequences, with approximately 25% of them counted one time only. The leading ten clones occupy about 7.5% of the sample.

This material consisted of PBMCs, taken before or after stereotactic body radiation therapy (not recorded which). This chain is built from TRBV28 and TRBJ2-7, with an unclear D gene assignment. The source of this sequence is a donor over 45 with non-small cell lung cancer. The CDR3 protein sequence reads: CDSSPLYERYF. The sequenced DNA: TGTGACAGCAGCCCCCTCTACGAGCGGTACTTC.